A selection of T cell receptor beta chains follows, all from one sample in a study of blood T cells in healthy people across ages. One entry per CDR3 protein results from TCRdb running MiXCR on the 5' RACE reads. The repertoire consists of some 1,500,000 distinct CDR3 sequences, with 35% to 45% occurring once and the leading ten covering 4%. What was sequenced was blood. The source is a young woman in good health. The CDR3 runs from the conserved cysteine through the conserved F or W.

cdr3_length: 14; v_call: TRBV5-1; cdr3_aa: CASSASGPPDHQHF
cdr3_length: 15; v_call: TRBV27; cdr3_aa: CASSLKQGHNSPLHF
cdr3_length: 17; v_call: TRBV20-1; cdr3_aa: CSARPHQGSLSYNEQYF
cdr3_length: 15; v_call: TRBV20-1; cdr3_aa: CSAYVTGQNNEKLFF
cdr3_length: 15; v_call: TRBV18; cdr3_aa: CASSPTGTSDYEQYF
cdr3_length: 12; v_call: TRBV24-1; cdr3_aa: CATSGRGHEQFF
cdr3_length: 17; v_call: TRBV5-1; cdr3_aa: CASSLGGGGAGKNIQYF
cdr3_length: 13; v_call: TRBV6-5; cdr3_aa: CASSYSSAQEQFF
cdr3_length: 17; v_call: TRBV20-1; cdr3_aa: CSARDEVSAISSYEQYF
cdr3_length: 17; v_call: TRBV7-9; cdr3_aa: CASSLGGGRILNTEAFF
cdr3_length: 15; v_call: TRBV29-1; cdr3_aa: CSVEEGLGGGKEQFF
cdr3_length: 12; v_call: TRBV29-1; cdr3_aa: CSGEGQNTEAFF
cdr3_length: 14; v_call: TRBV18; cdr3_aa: CAGMSTSSTDTQYF
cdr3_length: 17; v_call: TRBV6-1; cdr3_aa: CASRSDGTASSYNEQYF
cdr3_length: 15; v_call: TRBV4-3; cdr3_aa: CASSQEAGQGYEQYF
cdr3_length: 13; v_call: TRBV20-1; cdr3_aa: CSARRQQNQPQHF
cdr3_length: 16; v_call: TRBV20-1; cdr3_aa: CSARVTRDGYNQPQHF
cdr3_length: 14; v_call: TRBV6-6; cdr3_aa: CASSLHGMNTEAFF
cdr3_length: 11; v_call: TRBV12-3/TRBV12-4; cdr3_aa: CASGAAEKLFF
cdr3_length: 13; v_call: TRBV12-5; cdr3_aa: CASGLAPSDTQYF
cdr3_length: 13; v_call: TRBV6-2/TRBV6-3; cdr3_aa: CASSYLPGVLEYF
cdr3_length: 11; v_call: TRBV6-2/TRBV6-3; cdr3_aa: CASSPRATQFF
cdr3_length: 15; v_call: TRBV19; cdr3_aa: CASSSSGHPLNEQFF
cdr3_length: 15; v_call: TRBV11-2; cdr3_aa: CASSPGDRGNYEQYF
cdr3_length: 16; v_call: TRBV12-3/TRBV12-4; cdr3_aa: CASSFNSGGFQETQYF
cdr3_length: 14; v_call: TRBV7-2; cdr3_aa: CASNSGNPPETQFF
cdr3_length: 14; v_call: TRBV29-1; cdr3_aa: CSAHGQGRTGELFF
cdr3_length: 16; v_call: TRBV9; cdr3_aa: CASSASSGRAYNEQYF
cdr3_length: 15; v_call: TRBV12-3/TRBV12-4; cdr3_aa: CASSLSYGTDSPLHF
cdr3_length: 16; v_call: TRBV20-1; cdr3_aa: CSARDGQRGDTGELFF
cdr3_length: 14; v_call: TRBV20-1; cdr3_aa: CSAKYAPITDTQYF
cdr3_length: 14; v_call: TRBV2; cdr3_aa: CASSVVQSGNTIYF
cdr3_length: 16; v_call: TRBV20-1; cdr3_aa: CSARPTGTSFLKTQYF
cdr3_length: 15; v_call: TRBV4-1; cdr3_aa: CASSQVYVSNQPQHF
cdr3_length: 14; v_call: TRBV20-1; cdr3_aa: CSALLGRYQETQYF
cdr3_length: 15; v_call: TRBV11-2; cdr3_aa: CASSLLAAPAHTQYF
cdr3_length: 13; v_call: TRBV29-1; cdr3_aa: CSANDRALSEAFF
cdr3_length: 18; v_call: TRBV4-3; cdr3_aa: CASSQEGGRPQNSYEQYF
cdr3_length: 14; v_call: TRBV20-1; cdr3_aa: CSALGSISYNEQFF
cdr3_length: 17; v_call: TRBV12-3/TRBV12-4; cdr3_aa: CASSSGTGGLGNQPQHF
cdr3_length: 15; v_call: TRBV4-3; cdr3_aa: CASSQESSRGSSYTF
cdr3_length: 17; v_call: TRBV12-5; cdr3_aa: CASGLTRLAGLNNEQFF
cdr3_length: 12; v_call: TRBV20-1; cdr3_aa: CSASRTGYEQYF
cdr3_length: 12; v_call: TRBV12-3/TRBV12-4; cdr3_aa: CASSLDGLGYTF
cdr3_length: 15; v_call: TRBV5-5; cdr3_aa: CASSLVNGVGYGYTF
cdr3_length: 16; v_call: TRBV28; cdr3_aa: CASSLWGPARGYEQYF
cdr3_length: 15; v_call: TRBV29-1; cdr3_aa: CSAKGDRGYYNEQFF
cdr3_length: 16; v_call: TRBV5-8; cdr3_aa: CASSLALQGAGNKQFF
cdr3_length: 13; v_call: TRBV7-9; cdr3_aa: CASSLERFDGYTF
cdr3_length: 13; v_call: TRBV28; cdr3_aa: CASSFSARYEQYF
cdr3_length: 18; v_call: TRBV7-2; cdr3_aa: CASSHRPQTRYSTDTQYF
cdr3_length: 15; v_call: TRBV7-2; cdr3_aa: CASSLEGYSYNEQFF
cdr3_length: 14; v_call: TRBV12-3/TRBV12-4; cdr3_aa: CASRGAGTSGEQYF
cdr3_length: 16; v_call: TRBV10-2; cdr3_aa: CASSESGPSLPREQYF
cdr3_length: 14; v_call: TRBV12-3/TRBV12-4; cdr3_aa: CASRRSSGGPEQFF
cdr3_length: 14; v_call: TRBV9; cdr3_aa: CASSQTSVTYEQYF
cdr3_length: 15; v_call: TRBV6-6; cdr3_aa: CASSREQGMFYGYTF